This TCR beta chain comes out of a study of OX40 agonist ivuxolimab in advanced cancers. In the study overall: Ivuxolimab was a fully human IgG2 agonistic monoclonal antibody targeting the costimulatory receptor OX40 (CD134). Intravenous ivuxolimab was administered to patients every 2 weeks at six dose levels: 0.01, 0.1, 0.3, 1.5, 3 and 10 mg/kg. Of the approximately 53 patients in dose escalation, around 20 had hepatocellular carcinoma, some 15 had melanoma, 9 had renal cell carcinoma and 9 had head and neck cancer. In the dose-escalation cohort, approximately 82% of patients were male, and the mean age was roughly 60 years with a range of roughly 20 to 80. Prior anti-PD-1, anti-PD-L1 or anti-CTLA-4 therapy was permitted, and approximately 39% of dose-escalation patients had received checkpoint inhibitors. Partial responses occurred in three dose-escalation patients, of whom one had hepatocellular carcinoma and two had cutaneous melanoma. Peripheral TCRbeta sequencing was intended to test whether TCR sequence diversity was altered and clonal T-cell expansion was caused by ivuxolimab. The paper covers the monotherapy dose-escalation part of the phase I ivuxolimab trial, which included N ≈ 54 patients. The study at large found these results: Which antigens the clonally expanded peripheral T cells were specific for was not determined. Low levels of normalized T-cell clonal expansion were also shown by some nonresponding patients. In partial responders in the 0.1-3.0 mg/kg groups, normalized peripheral clonal expansion was found to be among the lowest, especially among CD8+ T cells. At doses of 0.1 to 3.0 mg/kg, clonal expansion of both CD4+ and CD8+ T cells in blood was seen between baseline and week 6. On average, CD8+ T cells showed more expanded clones than CD4+ T cells after ivuxolimab.

As for this clone: Its antigen has not been determined. Base qualities are missing; no much larger clone stands one base away.

Genomic DNA was isolated from the sorted cells so that the TCRbeta CDR3 region could be sequenced. TCRbeta CDR3 regions were sequenced using the immunoSEQ Assay. Held by TCRdb, this immuneACCESS table contains in-frame sequences only and omits some clones. Under half of the omission traces to an unresolved V gene where checked; the cause of the rest is unknown. This sample gives about 60,000 clones in total; over 90% of them show up just once. The ten largest make up 20% to 30% of the sample. The trial excluded patients who had a history of autoimmune disease or who were on systemic immunosuppression. Peripheral blood for TCR sequencing was collected from all dose cohorts at baseline, on cycle 4 day 1, and on cycle 7 day 1. The samples were drawn from a first-in-human, open-label, multicenter phase I dose-escalation trial of ivuxolimab. Adults with locally advanced or metastatic melanoma, renal cell, hepatocellular, or head and neck squamous cell carcinoma were enrolled in the trial. Before TCR sequencing, CD4+ and CD8+ T cells were separately sorted from peripheral blood.

This TCR was recovered from an adult with an advanced solid tumor such as melanoma, head and neck, liver or kidney cancer. This sample comprised CD4+ or CD8+ T cells sorted from blood, obtained in a trial of the OX40 agonist ivuxolimab.

The CDR3 region: CASSIPPGANVLTF. The bases read TGTGCCAGCAGCATTCCCCCTGGGGCCAACGTCCTGACTTTC. This chain is built from TRBV28 and TRBJ2-6; the D gene is not confidently resolved. CDR1 and CDR2 are read off the germline V gene as MDHEN and SYDVKM. V drops 6 bases and J drops 2 bases, leaving 8 bases in between. The CDR3 sequence holds 14 residues, the cysteine and phenylalanine included. Only the CDR3 DNA stays, 42 bases, in frame from base 1.